This T cell receptor beta chain was retrieved from a study of T cell responses to AZD1222 COVID-19 vaccine. Study-level results: Only six individuals given AZD1222 were seropositive at baseline.

CDR1 is MDHEN and CDR2 is SYDVKM in the germline V gene. The CDR3 is made up of 16 amino acids. V trimming: 3 bases; J trimming: 5 bases; junction bases outside the gene matches: 7. TCRdb's table, derived via immunoSEQ multiplex PCR, lists solely in-frame clones and lacks some. The sample shows about 150,000 clones, under 95% of them seen only once. About this clone: The antigen is unknown.

The chain employs TRBV28 and TRBJ2-1; TRBD2 agrees at 10 bases. The TCR sequence derives from an adult who received the AZD1222 COVID-19 vaccine. The sample consisted of peripheral blood, taken 28 days after the second AZD1222 dose. In DNA form, the CDR3 reads TGTGCCAGCAGTTTGTCACTAGCGGGACAAAACAATGAGCAGTTCTTC. Its translation: CASSLSLAGQNNEQFF.